Listed here are 23 T cell receptor beta chains from one sample, sequenced in a study of PD-1 blockade in classical Hodgkin lymphoma. All patients relapsed after autologous stem cell transplantation, and brentuximab vedotin exposure varied. Generated by immunoSEQ multiplex PCR, the TCRdb table keeps only in-frame clones and is missing some. The sample holds roughly 25,000 clones, approximately 78% seen once. The sequenced sample was peripheral blood mononuclear cells (PBMCs), obtained before the second cycle of nivolumab. The receptors derive from a human donor with classical Hodgkin lymphoma.

This chain connects TRBV11-2 to TRBJ2-3, with TRBD1 matching over 10 bases. This CDR3 spans 17 amino acids. Trimming removed 4 bases from V and 3 bases from J; junction bases left unmatched: 10. Germline-derived CDR1 and CDR2 are SGHAT and FQNNGV. The CDR3 region is CASSSRLGQGTTDTQYF. The CDR3 nucleotides read TGTGCCAGCAGCTCCCGTTTGGGACAGGGGACGACAGATACGCAGTATTTT.

The chain has TRBV15 and TRBJ1-5, with D possibly being TRBD1 (5 bases). The germline CDR1 and CDR2 sequences are LNHNV and YYDKDF (reference sequence). CDR3 length: 15 amino acids. Deletions cut 0 bases from V and 2 bases from J, with 8 bases between. DNA for the CDR3: TGTGCCACCAGCAGAGACAGGGTCGGCAATCAGCCCCAGCATTTT. It translates to CATSRDRVGNQPQHF.

V is TRBV11-2 and J is TRBJ1-1, with a tentative D call TRBD1 (6 bases). The germline V and J ends were trimmed by 5 bases and 3 bases, with 13 bases remaining between them. The CDR3 contains 14 residues. Germline lookup yields CDR1 SGHAT and CDR2 FQNNGV. The CDR3 region is CASSPRQEHTEAFF. In DNA, the CDR3 is TGTGCCAGCAGCCCCAGACAGGAGCACACTGAAGCTTTCTTT.

This rearrangement joins TRBV15 to TRBJ2-7; possibly TRBD1 or TRBD2 for D (5 bases each). The CDR3 is made up of 14 amino acids. Trimming removed 3 bases at V and 2 bases at J, with 11 bases between. The V gene's germline CDR1 is LNHNV and CDR2 YYDKDF (reference sequence). The CDR3 spells CATSRGTDTYEQYF. CDR3 bases: TGTGCCACCAGCAGGGGGACGGATACCTACGAGCAGTACTTC. The full variable domain, its missing parts supplied by reference TRBV15 and TRBJ2-7, is DAMVIQNPRYQVTQFGKPVTLSCSQTLNHNVMYWYQQKSSQAPKLLFHYYDKDFNNEADTPDNFQSRRPNTSFCFLDIRSPGLGDTAMYLCATSRGTDTYEQYFGPGTRLTVT.

This chain uses TRBV28 with TRBJ1-3; possibly TRBD1 for D (5 bases). With 6 bases removed from V and 1 base from J, the gap between germline ends came to 13 bases. CDR3 length: 15 amino acids. CDR1 is MDHEN, CDR2 SYDVKM, per germline. The CDR3 nucleotides read TGTGCCAGCAGGTCGGGGGGTCCGTCTGGAAACACCATATATTTT. Translated, it gives CASRSGGPSGNTIYF.

The genes are TRBV7-9 and TRBJ2-1, with a weak D call TRBD2 (6 bases). The CDR3 runs to 13 residues. The germline V gene has CDR1 SEHNR and CDR2 FQNEAQ (reference sequence). With 5 bases removed from V and 9 bases from J, the gap between germline ends came to 14 bases. CDR3 DNA: TGTGCCAGCAGCCCCCAGGGACTTTCTGAGCAGTTCTTC. Translation gives CASSPQGLSEQFF.

This clone was counted a single time. The chain recombines TRBV5-6 with TRBJ2-7; 7 nucleotides line up with TRBD2. V lost 0 bases to trimming and J lost 3 bases; unmatched junction nucleotides: 3. This CDR3 comprises 14 residues. The germline V gene encodes CDR1 SGHDT and CDR2 YYEEEE. In DNA form, the CDR3 reads TGTGCCAGCAGCTTGGGGCTAGCGGTCTACGAGCAGTACTTC. It specifies CASSLGLAVYEQYF.

The CDR3 loop reads CASSILDRNTEAFF. CDR3 nucleotide sequence: TGTGCCAGTAGTATACTCGACAGAAACACTGAAGCTTTCTTT. The chain combines TRBV19 with TRBJ1-1, with D perhaps matching TRBD1 (5 bases). CDR1 LNHDA and CDR2 SQIVND come from the germline V gene (reference sequence). The CDR3 extends over 14 amino acids. The ends were cut back, 2 bases at V and 2 bases at J, with 9 bases in the middle.

J is TRBJ1-2 and V is TRBV5-6; D is undetermined. The CDR3 totals 14 residues. Trimming took 1 base from V and 4 from J, leaving 11 bases between them. CDR1 and CDR2 from the germline V gene are SGHDT and YYEEEE. CDR3 amino acids: CASSLHLERYGYTF. DNA of the CDR3: TGTGCCAGCAGCTTGCATTTGGAGCGCTATGGCTACACCTTC.

This clone was recorded once. The chain uses TRBV9 and TRBJ1-6, with D possibly being TRBD1 (5 bases). Germline values: CDR1 SGDLS, CDR2 YYNGEE. The V end was cut by 7 bases, the J end by 2 bases, with 10 bases between. The CDR3 contains 14 residues. The CDR3 protein is CASGGRAYNSPLHF. The DNA for the CDR3 is TGTGCCAGCGGGGGACGGGCCTATAATTCACCCCTCCACTTT.

The DNA of the CDR3 is TGTGCCAGCAGTTACGAGATCGCCTACAATGAGCAGTTCTTC. Amino acids: CASSYEIAYNEQFF. The chain employs TRBV11-2 and TRBJ2-1; no clear D gene. The CDR3 is 14 residues long. Per the germline V gene, CDR1 is SGHAT and CDR2 is FQNNGV. Trimming took off 6 bases at V and 2 bases at J, with 11 bases between the two ends.

The genes are TRBV4-2 and TRBJ1-1; 9 nucleotides align to TRBD1. Germline V gives CDR1 LGHNA, CDR2 YNFKEQ. The CDR3 contains 17 residues. V was clipped by 4 bases and J by 1 base; unmatched bases: 10. This CDR3 is CASSPRETGGRNTEAFF. In DNA, the CDR3 is TGTGCCAGCAGCCCTCGCGAAACAGGGGGCAGGAACACTGAAGCTTTCTTT.

The V call is TRBV6-5, the J call TRBJ2-7; D uncertain. The V gene lost 7 bases and the J gene lost 0 bases, with 13 bases spanning the gap. Per germline, CDR1 MNHEY and CDR2 SVGAGI. The length of the CDR3 is 14 residues. CDR3 sequence (DNA): TGTGCCAGCATATCGGATGGATTCTCCTACGAGCAGTACTTC. This gives the protein CASISDGFSYEQYF.

This clone was observed once. The J gene is TRBJ2-3, the V gene TRBV7-8; 8 bases are a match to TRBD1. CDR1 and CDR2 from the germline V gene are SGHVS and FQNEAQ. The CDR3 has 17 amino acids. Unmatched junction bases numbered 9, after V lost 4 bases and J lost 0 bases. The CDR3 is CASSWARTGGSTDTQYF. The CDR3 region has the DNA TGTGCCAGCAGCTGGGCGAGAACAGGGGGAAGCACAGATACGCAGTATTTT.

This rearrangement joins TRBV27 to TRBJ1-1; possible D gene TRBD1, 6 bases. Trimming removed 4 bases from V and 2 bases from J, with 14 bases in between. Germline CDR1 MNHEY, CDR2 SMNVEV (reference sequence). CDR3 length: 15 amino acids. CDR3 bases: TGTGCCAGCAGTTCCCACACAGGGCCAAACACTGAAGCTTTCTTT. This gives the protein CASSSHTGPNTEAFF.

The chain employs TRBV10-3 and TRBJ2-4; D is undetermined. CDR1 and CDR2 from the germline V gene are ENHRY and SYGVKD. V lost 0 bases to trimming and J lost 8 bases, with 11 bases between them. This CDR3 contains 14 residues. CDR3 loop: CAISESRTQDIQYF. In DNA form, the CDR3 reads TGTGCCATCAGTGAGTCAAGGACCCAGGACATTCAGTACTTC.

The CDR3 spells CASRPSAGAYEQYF. DNA of the CDR3: TGTGCCAGCAGGCCTTCTGCGGGAGCCTACGAGCAGTACTTC. The chain uses TRBV14 and TRBJ2-7; 7 bases agree with TRBD2. CDR1 SGHDN and CDR2 FVKESK come from the germline V gene. The CDR3 sequence is 14 residues long. The V gene end was trimmed by 6 bases and the J gene end by 2 bases; junction bases not matched to a gene: 7.

The chain links TRBV28 to TRBJ2-7; TRBD1 matches at 7 bases. Germline CDR1 reads MDHEN; CDR2 reads SYDVKM. The CDR3 covers 14 residues. V shed 4 bases, J shed 1 base, and the junction held 4 bases outside the gene matches. CDR3 region: CASSSTGKSYEQYF. The CDR3 DNA reads TGTGCCAGCAGTTCGACAGGGAAATCCTACGAGCAGTACTTC.

The genes are TRBV5-4 and TRBJ2-7; the match to TRBD1 covers 8 bases. This CDR3 contains 14 residues. In germline, CDR1 is SGHNT, CDR2 YYREEE (reference sequence). Trimming took 3 bases from V and 3 from J; bases not matched to a gene: 5. This CDR3 reads CASSSDRAFYEQYF. The DNA for the CDR3 is TGTGCCAGCAGCTCGGACAGGGCTTTCTACGAGCAGTACTTC.

The chain has TRBV27 and TRBJ2-5; maybe TRBD2 (5 bases). The CDR3 sequence is 15 residues long. Germline lookup yields CDR1 MNHEY and CDR2 SMNVEV (reference sequence). Trimming took 3 bases from V and 7 from J, leaving 18 bases between them. The CDR3 is CASSFGDSGSWTQYF. The CDR3 DNA reads as TGTGCCAGCAGTTTTGGTGACTCGGGGTCATGGACCCAGTACTTC.

The CDR3 loop reads CASSLESSGGQETQYF. The CDR3 region has the DNA TGTGCCAGCAGCTTAGAGTCGTCAGGGGGACAAGAGACCCAGTACTTC. V usage is TRBV7-6 and J usage is TRBJ2-5; 7 bases fit TRBD1. The V and J ends lost 1 base and 2 bases, in that order; junction bases with no gene match: 7. This CDR3 has 16 amino acids. CDR1 and CDR2 (germline): SGHVS, FNYEAQ.

The V and J genes are TRBV9 and TRBJ2-2; D might be TRBD1 (7 bases). Germline V gene sequence: CDR1 SGDLS, CDR2 YYNGEE. V lost 3 bases, J lost 4 bases, and 13 bases lay in between. This CDR3 comprises 15 residues. The CDR3 DNA is TGTGCCAGCAGCGCCGATCAGGGGGGCACCGGGGAGCTGTTTTTT. Encoded protein: CASSADQGGTGELFF.

The rearrangement joins TRBV7-6 to TRBJ2-5; TRBD2 matches 10 bases. The V gene end was trimmed by 5 bases and the J gene end by 1 base; junction bases not matched to a gene: 19. Per the germline V gene, CDR1 is SGHVS and CDR2 is FNYEAQ. The length of the CDR3 is 20 residues. CDR3 residues: CASSPLTGSSGGEIQETQYF. The CDR3 bases are TGTGCCAGCAGCCCTCTTACGGGGTCTAGCGGGGGAGAAATCCAAGAGACCCAGTACTTC.